This is a list of T cell receptor beta chains from one sample in a study of cytomegalovirus exposure and HLA in healthy donors. Clones were sequenced by immunoSEQ multiplex PCR, and TCRdb holds only the in-frame ones, with some missing. Among over 150,000 clones, roughly 80% were seen once, and the ten largest hold about 2.4%. Sequencing was carried out using PBMCs. All receptors derive from a male donor in good health and CMV-seronegative. The CDR3 runs from the conserved cysteine through the conserved F or W. Each record gives: J gene, clone size, D gene, V gene, CDR3 DNA, CDR3 protein. A D gene is named only where the DNA matches it firmly. A row's size may be missing; if present it is once, few, many or a size class.

>TRBJ2-5|-|-|TRBV11-2
TGTGCCAGCAGCTTATCAGTGGAGCGGGAGACCCAGTACTTC
CASSLSVERETQYF
>TRBJ2-2|-|-|TRBV30
TGTGCCTGGAAGCTGGACACCGGGGAGCTGTTTTTT
CAWKLDTGELFF
>TRBJ1-2|-|TRBD1|TRBV5-1
TGCGCCAGCAGCCAAGGACAGGGGGCATATGGCTACACCTTC
CASSQGQGAYGYTF
>TRBJ1-2|-|-|TRBV9
TGTGCCAGCAGCGCCGGGACAAGCTATGGCTACACCTTC
CASSAGTSYGYTF
>TRBJ1-1|-|TRBD1|TRBV29-1
TGCAGCATCCTACAGGGGACGGGCACTGAAGCTTTCTTT
CSILQGTGTEAFF
>TRBJ1-2|-|-|TRBV7-2
TGTGCCAGCAGCCCCGCGGGGTCATATGGCTACACCTTC
CASSPAGSYGYTF
>TRBJ2-2|-|TRBD1|TRBV2
TGTGCCAGCAGTGCGTTGACAGGGGCCGGGGAGCTGTTTTTT
CASSALTGAGELFF
>TRBJ2-2|-|-|TRBV18
TGTGCCAGCTCACCCAGATCCCTGGCCGGGGAGCTGTTTTTT
CASSPRSLAGELFF
>TRBJ2-1|-|-|TRBV7-2
TGTGCCAGCAGCTTGGGACTTTCCTACAATGAGCAGTTCTTC
CASSLGLSYNEQFF
>TRBJ2-3|-|TRBD2|TRBV6-1
TGTGCCAGCAGTGACCCCTTGGCGATAGCGGGAGGTCAAGATACGCAGTATTTT
CASSDPLAIAGGQDTQYF
>TRBJ1-3|-|TRBD1|TRBV9
TGTGCCAGCAGCCAACAGGGGGGAAACACCATATATTTT
CASSQQGGNTIYF
>TRBJ1-2|-|-|TRBV7-3
TGTGCCAGCAGCCCCTTGGGCGGGCACGGTGGCTACACCTTC
CASSPLGGHGGYTF
>TRBJ2-7|-|TRBD1|TRBV4-1
TGCGCCAGCAGCCAGGGACAGGGGATGAGGAACGAGCAGTACTTC
CASSQGQGMRNEQYF
>TRBJ2-5|-|TRBD2|TRBV15
TGTGCCACCAGCCCCAGCGGGGGAGAGACCCAGTACTTC
CATSPSGGETQYF
>TRBJ2-6|once|-|TRBV6-5
TGTGCCAGCAGTTACACCAGGGGCTCTGGGGCCAACGTCCTGACTTTC
CASSYTRGSGANVLTF
>TRBJ2-2|-|TRBD2|TRBV6-1
TGTGCCAGCAGTGAGAGGCTAGCGGGAGGGTTAGACACCGGGGAGCTGTTTTTT
CASSERLAGGLDTGELFF
>TRBJ1-1|-|TRBD1|TRBV19
TGTGCCAGCACCCAATTATCCCAGGGGGCGAGGAACACTGAAGCTTTCTTT
CASTQLSQGARNTEAFF
>TRBJ2-3|-|TRBD2|TRBV9
TGTGCCAGCAGCGTGGACAAACTAGCGGGGAAAACAGATACGCAGTATTTT
CASSVDKLAGKTDTQYF
>TRBJ2-3|-|TRBD2|TRBV2
TGTGCCAGCAGTGAAATCATAGCGGGGTTCTCGTATTTT
CASSEIIAGFSYF
>TRBJ1-1|-|TRBD1|TRBV6-1
TGTGCCATCCCTGGGGGACAGGGGGCTACTGAAGCTTTCTTT
CAIPGGQGATEAFF
>TRBJ1-2|-|TRBD1|TRBV5-5
TGTGCCAGCAGCTGGAGGGGACAGGGGGCGTATGGCTACACCTTC
CASSWRGQGAYGYTF
>TRBJ2-7|-|TRBD1|TRBV7-9
TGTTCCAGCAGCTTGTACGGGACAGAAGACTACGAGCAGTACTTC
CSSSLYGTEDYEQYF
>TRBJ2-3|once|-|TRBV19
TGTGCCAGTAGACTCAACGGACTGGGCACAGATACGCAGTATTTT
CASRLNGLGTDTQYF
>TRBJ2-3|-|TRBD2|TRBV4-1
TGCGCCAGCAGCCAAGATCCCCCTAGCGGGGGGGCCACAGATACGCAGTATTTT
CASSQDPPSGGATDTQYF